These 26 T cell receptor beta chains were sequenced from one sample in a study of blood T cells in healthy people across ages (dated by TCRdb to between 2015 and 2017). To prepare the library, 5' RACE was applied. The reads were generated on an Illumina HiSeq 2500. The second PCR ran for about 6 to 11 cycles and used a J-beta primer mix along with a sample-barcoded 5' primer. In TCRdb, the public reads were trimmed at Q25 with fastp and aligned with MiXCR, with productive beta chains retained. Rows matching on CDR3 protein sequence are summarized as one entry with the most common DNA and genes. The sample records approximately 800,000 distinct CDR3 sequences, 20% to 30% of which are singletons. Approximately 4% of the sample belongs to the ten largest clones. The same sample was also studied in work on T cells of mothers and their children.

The sequencing sample was made of blood. The receptors stem from a boy aged 10-17 years in good health.

The gene calls are TRBV12-3 or TRBV12-4 and TRBJ2-3; 11 bases align to TRBD2. Germline trimming cut 6 bases from V and 1 base from J; bases unmatched to any gene: 0. CDR3 length equals 14 residues. The CDR3 region is CASRLAGGTDTQYF. The CDR3 DNA reads TGTGCCAGCAGACTAGCGGGGGGCACAGATACGCAGTATTTT.

Only a few counts were recorded for this clonotype. The V gene is TRBV9, the J gene TRBJ1-2, with D possibly TRBD1 on 5 matching bases. In germline, CDR1 is SGDLS, CDR2 YYNGEE. V lost 0 bases to trimming and J lost 3 bases, with 12 bases between them. There are 15 residues in the CDR3. In nucleotides, the CDR3 is TGTGCCAGCAGCGTAGGATGGGGCGAGGACTATGGCTACACCTTC. This gives the protein CASSVGWGEDYGYTF.

This clonotype was observed a few times. The germline gene is not matched at one end of the junction; a read error may be the cause. This sequence joins TRBV7-9 and TRBJ2-1; D is undetermined. Germline V CDR1 and CDR2: SEHNR, FQNEAQ (reference sequence). CDR3 size: 13 residues. CDR3 nucleotides: TGTGCCAGCAGCTTAGTACAGCACAATGAGCAGTCCTTC. Translated, it gives CASSLVQHNEQSF.

This clonotype was detected only a few times. The chain has TRBV7-8 and TRBJ1-2, with D tentatively TRBD1 (5 bases). The CDR3 runs to 15 residues. V was pared by 1 base and J by 3 bases, with 12 bases between. Per the germline V gene, CDR1 is SGHVS and CDR2 is FQNEAQ. The CDR3 coding sequence is TGTGCCAGCAGCTTAGTCGAGGGGCCCTACTATGGCTACACCTTC. It codes for CASSLVEGPYYGYTF.

V usage is TRBV12-3 or TRBV12-4 and J usage is TRBJ1-5; TRBD1 might be the D (5 bases). This CDR3 is 15 amino acids long. V lost 2 bases and J 2 bases, leaving 10 bases between the germline ends. The CDR3: CASSLRRDGNQPQHF. The CDR3 bases are TGTGCCAGCAGTTTAAGGAGGGACGGCAATCAGCCCCAGCATTTT.

This clonotype came up a few times. Mismatch with germline at one junction end may stem from a read error. The chain is built from TRBV29-1 and TRBJ2-2, with TRBD2 identical over 8 bases. The V gene's germline CDR1 is SQVTM and CDR2 ANQGSEA. This CDR3 is built from 18 residues. The CDR3 nucleotides read TGTAGCGTTGGGGTGAGGGGGGTAGCGGGAATGAACACCGGGGAGCTGTTTTTT. Protein: CSVGVRGVAGMNTGELFF.

This chain joins TRBV19 and TRBJ2-5; 8 nucleotides match TRBD2. The better agreement between TRBJ2-1 and the DNA end casts doubt on the J call. CDR1 is LNHDA, CDR2 SQIVND, per germline (reference sequence). CDR3 size: 16 residues. This CDR3 reads CASSMMELAAGNEQFF. As DNA, the CDR3 is TGTGCCAGTAGTATGATGGAACTAGCGGCCGGCAATGAGCAGTTCTTC.

The chain carries TRBV7-6 and TRBJ2-1; D perhaps matches TRBD2 (6 bases). Trimming took off 5 bases at V and 7 bases at J, with 18 bases between the two ends. Germline lookup yields CDR1 SGHVS and CDR2 FNYEAQ. The length of the CDR3 is 15 residues. In DNA form, the CDR3 reads TGTGCCAGCAGCCCTGGAGGCGGGACGGGGAATGAGCAGTTCTTC. Protein: CASSPGGGTGNEQFF.

This chain uses TRBV11-2 with TRBJ2-5, with D possibly TRBD2 on 6 matching bases. The better agreement between TRBJ2-1 and the DNA end casts doubt on the J call. CDR3 length equals 17 residues. The germline CDR1 and CDR2 sequences are SGHAT and FQNNGV. In DNA form, the CDR3 reads TGTGCCAGCAGCTTAGCTCGGGAGACTCGAGGCTGGGATGAGCAGTTCTTC. Translating it yields CASSLARETRGWDEQFF.

V gene TRBV6-6 combines with J gene TRBJ2-7; D is perhaps TRBD2 (6 bases). Germline CDR1 is MNHNY and CDR2 is SVGAGI (reference sequence). Trimming took 0 bases from V and 4 from J, leaving 16 bases between them. The CDR3 consists of 16 residues. CDR3 DNA: TGTGCCAGCAGTTACTCGGGCGGGGTCGGTCGGTACGAGCAGTACTTC. It is translated as CASSYSGGVGRYEQYF.

The chain is built from TRBV7-9 and TRBJ1-2; TRBD1 aligns across 10 bases. CDR3 length: 13 residues. Losses at the gene ends were 5 bases for V and 8 bases for J; bases not matched to a gene: 5. CDR1 and CDR2 from the germline V gene are SEHNR and FQNEAQ (reference sequence). CDR3 loop: CASSIGTGEGYTF. CDR3 nucleotides: TGTGCCAGCAGCATAGGGACAGGGGAAGGCTACACCTTC.

This chain links TRBV7-2 with TRBJ2-3; 9 nucleotides match TRBD2. Germline CDR1 and CDR2: SGHTA and FQGNSA. Trimming cost V 1 base and J 7 bases; bases outside gene matches: 3. This CDR3 is 14 amino acids long. The CDR3 is CASSLGPSGNTQYF. CDR3 sequence (DNA): TGTGCCAGCAGCTTAGGTCCTAGCGGGAATACGCAGTATTTT.

This clonotype was counted a few times. The CDR3 region has the DNA TGTGCCAGCAGTCCTTACTTCCTCGACCTAACGAACATGAACACTGAAGCTTTCTTT. This gives the protein CASSPYFLDLTNMNTEAFF. The chain links TRBV25-1 to TRBJ1-1; no clear D. The CDR3 spans 19 residues. V shed 5 bases and J shed 0 bases, with 25 bases lying between them. Germline V gives CDR1 MGHDK, CDR2 SYGVNS.

The CDR3 sequence is CASSPTLPLSGNTIYF. In DNA form, the CDR3 reads TGTGCCAGCTCACCAACCCTACCCCTCTCTGGAAACACCATATATTTT. V gene TRBV18 combines with J gene TRBJ1-3; D remains unclear. With 2 bases removed from V and 0 bases from J, the gap between germline ends came to 11 bases. The CDR3 runs to 16 residues. CDR1 KGHSH and CDR2 LQKENI come from the germline V gene. The whole variable domain, filled in from reference TRBV18 and TRBJ1-3, reads NAGVMQNPRHLVRRRGQEARLRCSPMKGHSHVYWYRQLPEEGLKFMVYLQKENIIDESGMPKERFSAEFPKEGPSILRIQQVVRGDSAAYFCASSPTLPLSGNTIYFGEGSWLTVV.

The table lists this clonotype with a few counts. The rearrangement links TRBV7-2 to TRBJ1-2; D possibly corresponds to TRBD1 (6 bases). Germline values: CDR1 SGHTA, CDR2 FQGNSA. Trimming left V 1 base short and J 6 bases short, with 12 bases between. This CDR3 spans 14 amino acids. CDR3 bases: TGTGCCAGCAGCTTAGGCGTGGGGGCCGATGGCTACACCTTC. This translates into CASSLGVGADGYTF.

V usage is TRBV20-1 and J usage is TRBJ2-7, with 7 bases that match TRBD1. V gave up 0 bases and J gave up 4 bases; unmatched junction bases: 12. The CDR3 runs 16 residues. Germline values: CDR1 DFQATT, CDR2 SNEGSKA (reference sequence). CDR3 DNA sequence: TGCAGTGCTAGAGATCCGCCGGGACAGAATTTTTACGAGCAGTACTTC. Translation: CSARDPPGQNFYEQYF.

The V and J genes are TRBV20-1 and TRBJ2-5, with D maybe TRBD2 (6 bases). Germline loops: CDR1 DFQATT, CDR2 SNEGSKA (reference sequence). Trimming took off 1 base at V and 5 bases at J, with 14 bases between the two ends. The CDR3 length is 14 residues. The CDR3 DNA reads TGCAGTGCTAGAGGGCGGGGACCCGGGGAGACCCAGTACTTC. It specifies CSARGRGPGETQYF.

This clonotype was seen a few times. This chain links TRBV20-1 with TRBJ2-5; weak D call: TRBD2 (5 bases). Trimming took off 0 bases at V and 2 bases at J, with 13 bases between the two ends. CDR3 length: 15 residues. Germline-derived CDR1 and CDR2 are DFQATT and SNEGSKA (reference sequence). The CDR3 here is CSARDRGQTQETQYF. CDR3 nucleotides: TGCAGTGCTAGAGATCGAGGGCAGACACAAGAGACCCAGTACTTC.

This rearrangement joins TRBV12-3 or TRBV12-4 to TRBJ2-5; 12 positions agree with TRBD2. CDR3 length: 15 amino acids. After removal of 7 bases from V and 4 bases from J, the junction contained 7 bases not matched to a gene. This CDR3 reads CASTRTSGVGETQYF. In DNA, the CDR3 is TGTGCCAGCACCAGGACTAGCGGGGTAGGAGAGACCCAGTACTTC.

The chain carries TRBV4-3 and TRBJ2-5; tentatively, D is TRBD2 (6 bases). The J call may be faulty, since TRBJ2-1 better matches the DNA end. This CDR3 has 16 amino acids. In germline, CDR1 is LGHNA, CDR2 YSLEER. The CDR3 bases are TGCGCCAGCAGCCAAGGGGGGACTGGCGGGTACAATGAGCAGTTCTTC. It yields the protein CASSQGGTGGYNEQFF.

This clonotype was counted a few times. This chain links TRBV27 with TRBJ1-1; a weak D match, TRBD1 (6 bases). Trimming took off 6 bases at V and 1 base at J, with 18 bases between the two ends. The CDR3 is made up of 16 amino acids. Germline CDR1 is MNHEY and CDR2 is SMNVEV (reference sequence). CDR3 nucleotide sequence: TGTGCCAGCAGCTCAGGGGAACTTCGGACGAACACTGAAGCTTTCTTT. Its translation is CASSSGELRTNTEAFF.

This clonotype was seen more than once but under ten times. This chain uses TRBV7-2 with TRBJ1-6; D not certain. The CDR3 extends over 15 amino acids. V lost 5 bases and J 8 bases, leaving 16 bases between the germline ends. The germline gives CDR1 SGHTA, CDR2 FQGNSA. The CDR3 bases are TGTGCCAGCAGCGTTCGGGGTGCAAGGGATTCACCCCTCCACTTT. Encoded protein: CASSVRGARDSPLHF.

The V call is TRBV4-3, the J call TRBJ2-2; a weak D match, TRBD2 (6 bases). CDR1 LGHNA and CDR2 YSLEER come from the germline V gene. The CDR3 has 15 residues. V was trimmed by 4 bases and J by 1 base, leaving 10 bases between them. As DNA, the CDR3 is TGCGCCAGCAGCCCGGTGGGAGGGAACACCGGGGAGCTGTTTTTT. Translating gives CASSPVGGNTGELFF.

This clonotype was counted ten times or more. The chain links TRBV20-1 to TRBJ2-1; TRBD2 matches at 14 bases. Germline CDR1 reads DFQATT; CDR2 reads SNEGSKA (reference sequence). This CDR3 is built from 12 residues. The CDR3 loop reads CSGTSGSNEQFF. The DNA for the CDR3 is TGCTCTGGGACTAGCGGGAGCAACGAGCAGTTCTTC.

CDR3 sequence (DNA): TGTGCCAGCAGCGAGACTTGGTCAGAGACCCAGTACTTC. Translation gives CASSETWSETQYF. This chain links TRBV7-8 with TRBJ2-5; D is ambiguous. There are 13 residues in the CDR3. Trimming pared 5 bases from V and 4 bases from J, leaving 11 bases between. CDR1 SGHVS and CDR2 FQNEAQ come from the germline V gene.

This clonotype was observed at least ten times. The rearrangement links TRBV4-1 to TRBJ2-7; possible D gene TRBD1, 6 bases. V was shortened by 0 bases and J by 2 bases, with 11 bases between the two germline ends. Germline V gene sequence: CDR1 MGHRA, CDR2 YSYEKL. This CDR3 has 15 amino acids. The CDR3 bases are TGCGCCAGCAGCCAAGAACAGGGTTCCCCCTACGAGCAGTACTTC. Its translation: CASSQEQGSPYEQYF.